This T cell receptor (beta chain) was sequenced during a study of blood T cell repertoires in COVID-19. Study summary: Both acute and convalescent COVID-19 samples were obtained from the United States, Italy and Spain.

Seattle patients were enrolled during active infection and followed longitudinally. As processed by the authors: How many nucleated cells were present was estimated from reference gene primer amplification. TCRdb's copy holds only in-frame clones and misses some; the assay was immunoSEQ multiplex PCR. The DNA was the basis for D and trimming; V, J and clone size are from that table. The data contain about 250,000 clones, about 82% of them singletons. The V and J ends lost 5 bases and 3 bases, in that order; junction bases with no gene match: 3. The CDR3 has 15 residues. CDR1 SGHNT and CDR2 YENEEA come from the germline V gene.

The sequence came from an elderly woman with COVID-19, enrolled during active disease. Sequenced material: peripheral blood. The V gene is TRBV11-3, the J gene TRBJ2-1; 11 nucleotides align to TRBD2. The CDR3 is CASSRGLADYNEQFF. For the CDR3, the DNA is TGTGCCAGCAGCCGGGGACTAGCGGACTACAATGAGCAGTTCTTC. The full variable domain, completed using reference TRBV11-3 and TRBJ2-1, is EAGVVQSPRYKIIEKKQPVAFWCNPISGHNTLYWYLQNLGQGPELLIRYENEEAVDDSQLPKDRFSAERLKGVDSTLKIQPAELGDSAVYLCASSRGLADYNEQFFGPGTRLTVL.